This T cell receptor beta chain was obtained from a study of control samples from healthy donors and cancer patients. The CDR3 totals 14 residues. The germline CDR1 and CDR2 sequences are SQVTM and ANQGSEA. Trimming removed 7 bases from V and 3 bases from J; junction bases left unmatched: 7. Generated by immunoSEQ multiplex PCR, the TCRdb table keeps only in-frame clones and is missing some. The sample has around 130,000 clones, about nine tenths seen once; the top ten hold about 7.9%. V usage is TRBV29-1 and J usage is TRBJ2-1; 9 nucleotides line up with TRBD2. This receptor was identified in a man aged 50 to 59 with head and neck cancer. The sample consisted of PBMCs. CDR3 sequence reads: CSAVRLADYNEQFF. CDR3 sequence (DNA): TGCAGCGCCGTCCGACTAGCGGACTACAATGAGCAGTTCTTC.